The 7 T cell receptor beta chains listed next were all sequenced from one sample in a study of cytotoxic CD8 clonotypes in ibrutinib-treated CLL. Profiled with immunoSEQ multiplex PCR; TCRdb holds only in-frame clones, not every one. The sample lists 150,000 to 200,000 clones, 72% occurring once. Source: PBMCs, taken after 24 months of ibrutinib treatment. These receptors were obtained from a human donor with chronic lymphocytic leukemia.

This clone appeared many times. This rearrangement joins TRBV9 to TRBJ1-5; the D gene is possibly TRBD1 (5 bases). The CDR3 contains 14 residues. Germline V gives CDR1 SGDLS, CDR2 YYNGEE. Trimming stripped 3 bases from V and 4 bases from J, with 11 bases between. The CDR3 nucleotides read TGTGCCAGCAGCGCGGACACCAGAAATCAGCCCCAGCATTTT. Protein: CASSADTRNQPQHF.

CDR3 residues: CASSEIAGDEQFF. Here the CDR3 DNA reads TGTGCCAGCAGTGAAATAGCGGGCGATGAGCAGTTCTTC. V is TRBV25-1 and J is TRBJ2-1; 7 nucleotides align to TRBD2. Germline loops: CDR1 MGHDK, CDR2 SYGVNS. Trimming cost V 2 bases and J 8 bases; bases outside gene matches: 3. The CDR3 covers 13 residues.

This CDR3 is CASSLETGGYEQYF. CDR3 nucleotide sequence: TGTGCCAGCAGCTTAGAGACAGGAGGCTACGAGCAGTACTTC. V gene TRBV7-6 combines with J gene TRBJ2-7, with D maybe TRBD1 (6 bases). Germline CDR1 SGHVS, CDR2 FNYEAQ. The CDR3 sequence is 14 residues long. Trimming removed 1 base at V and 3 bases at J, with 10 bases between.

The chain couples TRBV5-1 to TRBJ2-3, with 7 bases identical to TRBD1. Trimming cost V 0 bases and J 2 bases; bases outside gene matches: 3. The CDR3 contains 15 residues. Per the germline V gene, CDR1 is SGHRS and CDR2 is YFSETQ. CDR3 coding DNA: TGCGCCAGCAGCTTGGCGGGACAGAACACAGATACGCAGTATTTT. Translation: CASSLAGQNTDTQYF.

With respect to this clone: Other DNA sequences from this sample encode an identical CDR3 as well. This CDR3 is CASSQDLRDTQYF. The DNA for the CDR3 is TGTGCCAGCAGCCAAGATTTGAGAGATACGCAGTATTTT. V is TRBV14 and J is TRBJ2-3, with no clear D. Germline V gene sequence: CDR1 SGHDN, CDR2 FVKESK. This CDR3 has 13 amino acids. V was pared by 0 bases and J by 5 bases, with 6 bases between.

This sequence joins TRBV27 and TRBJ1-1, with D possibly TRBD1 on 5 matching bases. The germline V gene encodes CDR1 MNHEY and CDR2 SMNVEV (reference sequence). Trimming cost V 4 bases and J 6 bases, with 21 bases left between them. This CDR3 contains 16 residues. The CDR3 region has the DNA TGTGCCAGCAGTTCATATGAGCAGGGTGTTGGGGCTGAAGCTTTCTTT. It codes for CASSSYEQGVGAEAFF.

The V and J genes are TRBV2 and TRBJ1-2; TRBD1 agrees at 7 bases. Germline CDR1 is SNHLY and CDR2 is FYNNEI. Trimming took 3 bases from V and 5 from J; bases not matched to a gene: 9. CDR3 length: 15 amino acids. The CDR3 is CASSETDRRQYGYTF. CDR3 coding DNA: TGTGCCAGCAGTGAGACGGACAGGCGCCAATATGGCTACACCTTC.